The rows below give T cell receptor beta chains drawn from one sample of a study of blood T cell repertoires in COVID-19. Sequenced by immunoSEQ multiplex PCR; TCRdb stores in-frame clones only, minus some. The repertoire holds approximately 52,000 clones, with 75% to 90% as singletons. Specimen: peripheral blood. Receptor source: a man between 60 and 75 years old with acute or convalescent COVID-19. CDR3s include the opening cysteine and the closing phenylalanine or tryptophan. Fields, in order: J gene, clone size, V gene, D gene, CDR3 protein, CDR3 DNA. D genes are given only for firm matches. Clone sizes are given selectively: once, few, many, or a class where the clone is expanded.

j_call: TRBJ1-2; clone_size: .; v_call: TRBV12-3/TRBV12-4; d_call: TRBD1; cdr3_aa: CASSIGTVYGYTF; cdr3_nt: TGTGCCAGCAGCATTGGGACAGTCTATGGCTACACCTTC
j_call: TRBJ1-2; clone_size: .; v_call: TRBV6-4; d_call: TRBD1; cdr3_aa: CASTPDHVGTGQERGYTF; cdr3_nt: TGTGCCAGCACCCCCGACCATGTCGGGACAGGGCAAGAGCGTGGCTACACCTTC
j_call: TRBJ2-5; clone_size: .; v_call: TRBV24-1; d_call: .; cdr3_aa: CATSDSSTVSQETQYF; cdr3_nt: TGTGCCACCAGTGACTCCTCGACAGTGTCTCAAGAGACCCAGTACTTC
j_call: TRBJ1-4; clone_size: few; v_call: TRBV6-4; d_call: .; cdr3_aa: CASSDSGKESEKLFF; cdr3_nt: TGTGCCAGCAGTGACTCGGGCAAAGAATCTGAAAAACTGTTTTTT
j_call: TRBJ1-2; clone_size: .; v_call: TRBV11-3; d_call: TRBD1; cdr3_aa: CASSSGGAGYGYTF; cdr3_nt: TGTGCCAGCAGCTCAGGGGGCGCGGGGTATGGCTACACCTTC
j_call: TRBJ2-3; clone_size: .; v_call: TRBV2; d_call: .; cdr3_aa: CASSVVSGSTDTQYF; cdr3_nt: TGTGCCAGCAGTGTTGTTAGCGGTAGCACAGATACGCAGTATTTT
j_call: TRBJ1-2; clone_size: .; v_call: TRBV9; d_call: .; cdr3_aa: CASSEGQGPYGYTF; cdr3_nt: TGTGCCAGCAGCGAGGGTCAGGGGCCATATGGCTACACCTTC
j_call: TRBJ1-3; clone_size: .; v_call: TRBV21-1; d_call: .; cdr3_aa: CASSKGTGGSSGNTIYF; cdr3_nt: TGTGCCAGCAGCAAAGGGACAGGGGGTTCCTCTGGAAACACCATATATTTT
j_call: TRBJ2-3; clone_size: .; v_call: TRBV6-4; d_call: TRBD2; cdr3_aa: CASSDSRGALPQYF; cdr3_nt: TGTGCCAGCAGTGACTCGCGGGGGGCCTTGCCGCAGTATTTT
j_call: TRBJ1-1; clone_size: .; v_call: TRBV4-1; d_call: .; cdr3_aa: CASSPGRDEAFF; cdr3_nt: TGCGCCAGCAGCCCTGGACGGGATGAAGCTTTCTTT
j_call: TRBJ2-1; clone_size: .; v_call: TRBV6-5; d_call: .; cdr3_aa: CASSYSSWSYEQFF; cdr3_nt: TGTGCCAGCAGTTACTCGAGCTGGTCGTATGAGCAGTTCTTC
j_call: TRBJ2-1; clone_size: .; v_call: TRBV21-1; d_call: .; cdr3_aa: CASSNGTGSHNEQFF; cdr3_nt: TGTGCCAGCAGTAACGGGACAGGGTCCCACAATGAGCAGTTCTTC
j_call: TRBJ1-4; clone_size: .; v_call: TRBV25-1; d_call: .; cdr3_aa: CASRGSGEKLFF; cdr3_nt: TGTGCCAGCCGAGGAAGTGGTGAAAAACTGTTTTTT
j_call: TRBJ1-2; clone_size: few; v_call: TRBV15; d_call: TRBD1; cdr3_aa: CATSRDGFATGGRYGYTF; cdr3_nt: TGTGCCACCAGCAGAGATGGATTTGCGACAGGGGGGAGATATGGCTACACCTTC
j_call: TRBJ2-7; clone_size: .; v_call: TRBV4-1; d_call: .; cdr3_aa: CASSRGPSSYEQYF; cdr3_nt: TGCGCCAGCAGCCGCGGGCCGAGCTCCTACGAGCAGTACTTC
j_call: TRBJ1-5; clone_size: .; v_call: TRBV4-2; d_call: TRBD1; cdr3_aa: CASSQEQGGLGPQHF; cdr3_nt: TGTGCCAGCAGCCAAGAACAGGGGGGACTTGGGCCCCAGCATTTT
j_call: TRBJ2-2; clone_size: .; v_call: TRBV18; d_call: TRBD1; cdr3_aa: CASSPRQGESGELFF; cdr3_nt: TGTGCCAGCTCACCGCGACAGGGGGAGAGCGGGGAGCTGTTTTTT
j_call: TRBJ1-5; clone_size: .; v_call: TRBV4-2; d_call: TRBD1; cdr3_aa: CASSHKDRGGHNQPQHF; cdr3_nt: TGTGCCAGCAGCCACAAGGACAGGGGGGGACACAATCAGCCCCAGCATTTT
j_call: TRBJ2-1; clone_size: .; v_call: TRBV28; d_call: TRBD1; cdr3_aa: CATMTGGGGRAREQFF; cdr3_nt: TGTGCCACCATGACAGGGGGTGGAGGGAGGGCACGTGAGCAGTTCTTC
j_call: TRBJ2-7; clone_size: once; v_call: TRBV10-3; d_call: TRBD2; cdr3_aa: CAISEREGEQYF; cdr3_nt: TGTGCCATCAGTGAGAGGGAGGGCGAGCAGTACTTC
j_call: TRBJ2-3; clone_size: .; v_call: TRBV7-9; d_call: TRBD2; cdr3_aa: CASSITSGAEDTQYF; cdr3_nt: TGTGCCAGCAGCATAACTAGCGGGGCGGAAGATACGCAGTATTTT
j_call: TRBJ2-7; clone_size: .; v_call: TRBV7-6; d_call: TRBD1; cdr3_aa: CASSLRQGATGYEQYF; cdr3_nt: TGTGCCAGCAGCCTCAGACAGGGGGCCACGGGCTACGAGCAGTACTTC
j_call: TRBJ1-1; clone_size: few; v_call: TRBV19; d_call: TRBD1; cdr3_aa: CASRTGSHMNTEAFF; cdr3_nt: TGTGCCAGCCGGACAGGGAGCCATATGAACACTGAAGCTTTCTTT
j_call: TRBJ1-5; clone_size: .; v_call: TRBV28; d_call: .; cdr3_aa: CASSLSRGVGSNQPQHF; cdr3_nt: TGTGCCAGCAGTTTGTCCCGGGGTGTGGGTAGCAATCAGCCCCAGCATTTT
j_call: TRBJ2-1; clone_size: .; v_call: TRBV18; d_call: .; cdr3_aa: CASSTAGEGVRGLNEQFF; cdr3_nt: TGTGCCAGCTCAACTGCCGGTGAAGGCGTCAGGGGCCTCAATGAGCAGTTCTTC
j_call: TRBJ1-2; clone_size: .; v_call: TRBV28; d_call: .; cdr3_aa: CASSLWTGGYTF; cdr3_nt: TGTGCCAGCAGTTTATGGACGGGTGGCTACACCTTC
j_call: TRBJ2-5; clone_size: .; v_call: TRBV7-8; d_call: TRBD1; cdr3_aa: CASSRTGSRETQYF; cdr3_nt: TGTGCCAGCAGCCGGACAGGGTCCCGGGAGACCCAGTACTTC
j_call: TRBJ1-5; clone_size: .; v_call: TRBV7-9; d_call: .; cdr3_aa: CASSLDTGNQPQHF; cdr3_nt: TGTGCCAGCAGCTTAGATACAGGGAATCAGCCCCAGCATTTT
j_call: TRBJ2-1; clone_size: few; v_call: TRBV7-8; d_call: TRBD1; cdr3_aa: CASSLRTVLGQGSDNEQFF; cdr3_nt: TGTGCCAGCAGCTTGAGGACGGTGCTGGGACAGGGTAGCGACAATGAGCAGTTCTTC
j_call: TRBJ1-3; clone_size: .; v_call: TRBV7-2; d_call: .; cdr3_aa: CASSSSVRGSGNTIYF; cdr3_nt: TGTGCCAGCAGTTCCTCAGTCCGGGGATCTGGAAACACCATATATTTT
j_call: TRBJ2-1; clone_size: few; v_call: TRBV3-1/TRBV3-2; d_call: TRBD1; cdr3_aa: CASSQDGGQGHNEQFF; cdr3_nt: TGTGCCAGCAGCCAAGATGGAGGACAGGGTCACAATGAGCAGTTCTTC
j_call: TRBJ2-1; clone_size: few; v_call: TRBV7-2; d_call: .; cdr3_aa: CASSFPGYNEQFF; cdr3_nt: TGTGCCAGCAGCTTCCCGGGTTACAATGAGCAGTTCTTC